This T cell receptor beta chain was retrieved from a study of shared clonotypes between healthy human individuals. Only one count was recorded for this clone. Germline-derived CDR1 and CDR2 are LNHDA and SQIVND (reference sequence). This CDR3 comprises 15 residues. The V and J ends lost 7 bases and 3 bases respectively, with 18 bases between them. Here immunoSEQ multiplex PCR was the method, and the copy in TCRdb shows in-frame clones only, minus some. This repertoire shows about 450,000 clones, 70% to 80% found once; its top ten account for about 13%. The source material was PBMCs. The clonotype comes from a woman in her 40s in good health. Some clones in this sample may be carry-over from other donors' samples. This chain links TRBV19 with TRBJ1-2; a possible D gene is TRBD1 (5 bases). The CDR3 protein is CASTPVGGPDYGYTF. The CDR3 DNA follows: TGTGCCAGTACCCCGGTGGGGGGTCCAGACTATGGCTACACCTTC.